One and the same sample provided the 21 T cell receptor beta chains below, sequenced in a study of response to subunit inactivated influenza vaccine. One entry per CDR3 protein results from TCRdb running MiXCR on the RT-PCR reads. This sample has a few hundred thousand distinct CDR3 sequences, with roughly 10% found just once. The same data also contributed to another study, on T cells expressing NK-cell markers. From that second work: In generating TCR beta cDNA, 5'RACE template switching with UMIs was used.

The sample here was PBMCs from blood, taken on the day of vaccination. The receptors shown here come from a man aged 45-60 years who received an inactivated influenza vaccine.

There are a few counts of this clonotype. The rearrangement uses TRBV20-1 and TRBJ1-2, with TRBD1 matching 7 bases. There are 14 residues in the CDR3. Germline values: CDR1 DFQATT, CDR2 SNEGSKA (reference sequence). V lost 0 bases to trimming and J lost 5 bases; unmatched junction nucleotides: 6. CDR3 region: CSARDGTDLYGYTF. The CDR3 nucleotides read TGCAGTGCTAGAGATGGGACAGACTTATATGGCTACACCTTC.

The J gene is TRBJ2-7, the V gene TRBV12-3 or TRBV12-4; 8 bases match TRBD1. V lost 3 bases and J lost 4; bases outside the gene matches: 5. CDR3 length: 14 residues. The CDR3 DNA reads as TGTGCCAGCAGTTTGGGACAGGCAGTGTACGAGCAGTACTTC. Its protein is CASSLGQAVYEQYF.

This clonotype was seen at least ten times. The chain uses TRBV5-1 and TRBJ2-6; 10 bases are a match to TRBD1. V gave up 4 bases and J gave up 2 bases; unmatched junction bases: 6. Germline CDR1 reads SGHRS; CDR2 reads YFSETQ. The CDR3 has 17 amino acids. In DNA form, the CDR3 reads TGCGCCAGCAGCAAAACCGGGACAGGGGCTGGGGCCAACGTCCTGACTTTC. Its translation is CASSKTGTGAGANVLTF.

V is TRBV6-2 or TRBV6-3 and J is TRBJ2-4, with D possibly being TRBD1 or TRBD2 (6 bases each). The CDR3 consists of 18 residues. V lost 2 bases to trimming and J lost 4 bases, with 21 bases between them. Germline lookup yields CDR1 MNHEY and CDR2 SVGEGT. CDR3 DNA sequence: TGTGCCAGCAGTTACGGGGGGCCGAGAGCGGCCCAAAAAAACATTCAGTACTTC. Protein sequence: CASSYGGPRAAQKNIQYF.

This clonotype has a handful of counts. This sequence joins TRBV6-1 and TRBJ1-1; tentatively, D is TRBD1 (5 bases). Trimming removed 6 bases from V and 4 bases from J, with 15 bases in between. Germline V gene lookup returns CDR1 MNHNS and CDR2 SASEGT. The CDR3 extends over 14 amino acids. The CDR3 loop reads CASRLQWGSTEAFF. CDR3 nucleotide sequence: TGTGCCAGCAGACTACAGTGGGGGAGCACTGAAGCTTTCTTT.

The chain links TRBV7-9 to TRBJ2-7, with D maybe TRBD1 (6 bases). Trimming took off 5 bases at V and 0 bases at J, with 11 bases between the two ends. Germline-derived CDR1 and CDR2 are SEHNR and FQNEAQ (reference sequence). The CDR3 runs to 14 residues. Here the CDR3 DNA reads TGTGCCAGCAGCAGAGGGGACATCTCCTACGAGCAGTACTTC. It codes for CASSRGDISYEQYF.

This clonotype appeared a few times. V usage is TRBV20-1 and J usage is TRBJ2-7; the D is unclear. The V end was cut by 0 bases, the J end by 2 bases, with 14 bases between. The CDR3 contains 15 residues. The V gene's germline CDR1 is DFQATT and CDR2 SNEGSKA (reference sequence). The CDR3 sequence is CSARDGLGPTYEQYF. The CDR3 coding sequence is TGCAGTGCTAGAGATGGTCTAGGACCCACCTACGAGCAGTACTTC.

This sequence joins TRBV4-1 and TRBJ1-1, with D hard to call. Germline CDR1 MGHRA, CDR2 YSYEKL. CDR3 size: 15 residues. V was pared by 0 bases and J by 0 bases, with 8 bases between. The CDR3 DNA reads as TGCGCCAGCAGCCAAGAAGGCGGCATGAACACTGAAGCTTTCTTT. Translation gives CASSQEGGMNTEAFF.

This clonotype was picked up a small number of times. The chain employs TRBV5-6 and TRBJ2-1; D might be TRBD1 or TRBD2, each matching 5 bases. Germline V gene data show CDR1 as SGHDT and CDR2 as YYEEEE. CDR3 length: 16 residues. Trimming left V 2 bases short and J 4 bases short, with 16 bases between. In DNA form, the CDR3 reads TGTGCCAGCAGCTTCGCCGGGGCTCTGGTTTACAATGAGCAGTTCTTC. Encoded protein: CASSFAGALVYNEQFF.

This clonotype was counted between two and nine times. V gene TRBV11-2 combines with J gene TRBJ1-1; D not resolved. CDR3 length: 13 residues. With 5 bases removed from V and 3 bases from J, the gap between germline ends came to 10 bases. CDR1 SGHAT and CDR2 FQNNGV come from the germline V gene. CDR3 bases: TGTGCCAGCAGCGTCAAAAGTGACACTGAAGCTTTCTTT. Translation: CASSVKSDTEAFF.

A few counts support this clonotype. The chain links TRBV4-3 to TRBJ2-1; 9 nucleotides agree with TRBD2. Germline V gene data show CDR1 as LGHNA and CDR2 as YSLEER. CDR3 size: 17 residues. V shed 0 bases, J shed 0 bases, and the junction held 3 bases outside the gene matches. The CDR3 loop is CASSQDWRGGSYNEQFF. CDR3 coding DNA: TGCGCCAGCAGCCAAGATTGGCGGGGGGGCTCCTACAATGAGCAGTTCTTC.

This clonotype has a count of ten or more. The CDR3 loop is CASSPISQGSTDTQYF. In DNA form, the CDR3 reads TGTGCCAGCTCACCAATCTCACAGGGAAGCACAGATACGCAGTATTTT. This sequence joins TRBV18 and TRBJ2-3; D possibly corresponds to TRBD1 (6 bases). The CDR3 sequence is 16 residues long. In germline, CDR1 is KGHSH, CDR2 LQKENI. Trimming pared 2 bases from V and 0 bases from J, leaving 12 bases between. The full variable domain, in which reference TRBV18 and TRBJ2-3 provide the parts outside the CDR3, is NAGVMQNPRHLVRRRGQEARLRCSPMKGHSHVYWYRQLPEEGLKFMVYLQKENIIDESGMPKERFSAEFPKEGPSILRIQQVVRGDSAAYFCASSPISQGSTDTQYFGPGTRLTVL.

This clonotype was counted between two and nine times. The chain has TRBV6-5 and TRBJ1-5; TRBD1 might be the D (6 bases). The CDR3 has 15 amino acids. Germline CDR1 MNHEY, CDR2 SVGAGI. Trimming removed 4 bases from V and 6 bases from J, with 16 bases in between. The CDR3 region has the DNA TGTGCCAGCAGTTTCTCCGGGGGCGCGGGTCAGCCCCAGCATTTT. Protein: CASSFSGGAGQPQHF.

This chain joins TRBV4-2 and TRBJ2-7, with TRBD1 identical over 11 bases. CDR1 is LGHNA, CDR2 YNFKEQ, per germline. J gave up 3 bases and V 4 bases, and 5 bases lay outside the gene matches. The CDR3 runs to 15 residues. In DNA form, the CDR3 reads TGTGCCAGCAGCCGGGGACAGGGGGTAAACTACGAGCAGTACTTC. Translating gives CASSRGQGVNYEQYF.

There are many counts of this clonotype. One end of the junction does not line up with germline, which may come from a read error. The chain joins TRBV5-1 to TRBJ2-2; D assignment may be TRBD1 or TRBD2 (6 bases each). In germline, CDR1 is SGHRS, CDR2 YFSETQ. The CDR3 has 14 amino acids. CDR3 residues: CASSLGGTTGELFF. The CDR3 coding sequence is TGTGCCAGCAGTTTAGGGGGGACCACCGGGGAGCTGTTTTTT.

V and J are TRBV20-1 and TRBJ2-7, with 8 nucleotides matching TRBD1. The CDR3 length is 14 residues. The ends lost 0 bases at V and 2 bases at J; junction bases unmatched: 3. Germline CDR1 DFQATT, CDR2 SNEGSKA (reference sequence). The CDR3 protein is CSARDRDRTYEQYF. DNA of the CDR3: TGCAGTGCTAGAGATCGGGACAGGACCTACGAGCAGTACTTC.

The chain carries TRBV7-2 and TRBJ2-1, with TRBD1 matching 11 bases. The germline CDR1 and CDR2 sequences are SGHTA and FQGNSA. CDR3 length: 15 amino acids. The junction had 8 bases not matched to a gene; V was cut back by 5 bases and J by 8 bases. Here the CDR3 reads CASSLDRGPHYEQFF. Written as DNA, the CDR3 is TGTGCCAGCAGCCTGGACAGGGGGCCTCATTATGAGCAGTTCTTC. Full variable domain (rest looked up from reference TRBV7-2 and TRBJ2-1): GAGVSQSPSNKVTEKGKDVELRCDPISGHTALYWYRQSLGQGLEFLIYFQGNSAPDKSGLPSDRFSAERTGGSVSTLTIQRTQQEDSAVYLCASSLDRGPHYEQFFGPGTRLTVL.

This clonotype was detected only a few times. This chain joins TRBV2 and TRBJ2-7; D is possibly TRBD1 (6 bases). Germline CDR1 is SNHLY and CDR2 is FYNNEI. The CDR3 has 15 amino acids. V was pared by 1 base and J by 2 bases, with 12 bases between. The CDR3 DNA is TGTGCCAGCAGTGAAGTAGGGGGAAGGACCTACGAGCAGTACTTC. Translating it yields CASSEVGGRTYEQYF.

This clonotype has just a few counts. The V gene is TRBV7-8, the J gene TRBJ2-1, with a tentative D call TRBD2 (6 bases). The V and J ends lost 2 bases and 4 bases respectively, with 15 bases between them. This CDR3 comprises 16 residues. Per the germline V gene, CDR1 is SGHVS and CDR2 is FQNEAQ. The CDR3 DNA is TGTGCCAGCAGCTTATCTGGGGGGACGGTTTACAATGAGCAGTTCTTC. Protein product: CASSLSGGTVYNEQFF.

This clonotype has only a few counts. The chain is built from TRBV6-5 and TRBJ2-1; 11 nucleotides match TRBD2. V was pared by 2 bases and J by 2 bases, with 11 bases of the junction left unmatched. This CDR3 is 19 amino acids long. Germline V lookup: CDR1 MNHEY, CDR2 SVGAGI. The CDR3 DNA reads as TGTGCCAGCAGTTACCCGGGACTAGCGGATATCTTTACCTACAATGAGCAGTTCTTC. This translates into CASSYPGLADIFTYNEQFF.

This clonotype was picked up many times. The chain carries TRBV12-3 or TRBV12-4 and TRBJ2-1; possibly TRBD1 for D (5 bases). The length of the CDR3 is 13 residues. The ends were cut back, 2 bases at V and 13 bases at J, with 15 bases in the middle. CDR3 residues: CASSLTGRALQFF. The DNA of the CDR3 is TGTGCCAGCAGTTTAACGGGCAGGGCACTCCAGTTCTTC.